This T cell receptor beta chain is drawn from a study of blood T cell repertoires in COVID-19. Study-level information: Spain, Italy and the United States supplied samples that represented acute and convalescent COVID-19.

The assay was immunoSEQ multiplex PCR, and TCRdb's table has in-frame clones only and misses some. There are approximately 290,000 clones in the sample; around 87% occur only once, and around 4.5% lies in the top ten. Trimming took 3 bases from V and 3 from J, leaving 5 bases between them. Germline CDR1 MGHDK, CDR2 SYGVNS. This CDR3 contains 12 residues. The participants were between about 18 and 90 years old and came from about two dozen US areas. Categorization into cohorts depended on clinical history that participants reported. The origin of this receptor is a woman aged 18-29 years with acute COVID-19. The sample was PBMCs or T cells enriched from blood (not recorded which). The chain has TRBV25-1 and TRBJ1-1; possibly TRBD1 for D (5 bases). This CDR3 is CASSDRDTEAFF. The CDR3 DNA sequence: TGTGCCAGCAGTGACAGGGACACTGAAGCTTTCTTT.